This T cell receptor beta chain was sequenced during a study of shared clonotypes between healthy human individuals. This CDR3 spans 14 amino acids. The V end lost 4 bases, the J end lost 1 base, and 10 bases lay between the germline ends. Germline assignment: CDR1 SGHTA and CDR2 FQGNSA. Generated by immunoSEQ multiplex PCR, the TCRdb table keeps only in-frame clones and is missing some. Of millions of clones listed, 90% to 95% were seen once; the top ten hold 0.1% to 0.15%. Only one count was recorded for this clone. What was sequenced was naive CD4+ T cells sorted from blood. Subset reported: CD45RA+ positively selected. The TCR originated in a man aged 18-30 years in good health. This chain joins TRBV7-2 and TRBJ2-5; no reliable D call. CDR3: CASSSLVGQETQYF. The CDR3 DNA sequence: TGTGCCAGCAGCTCACTTGTTGGCCAAGAGACCCAGTACTTC.